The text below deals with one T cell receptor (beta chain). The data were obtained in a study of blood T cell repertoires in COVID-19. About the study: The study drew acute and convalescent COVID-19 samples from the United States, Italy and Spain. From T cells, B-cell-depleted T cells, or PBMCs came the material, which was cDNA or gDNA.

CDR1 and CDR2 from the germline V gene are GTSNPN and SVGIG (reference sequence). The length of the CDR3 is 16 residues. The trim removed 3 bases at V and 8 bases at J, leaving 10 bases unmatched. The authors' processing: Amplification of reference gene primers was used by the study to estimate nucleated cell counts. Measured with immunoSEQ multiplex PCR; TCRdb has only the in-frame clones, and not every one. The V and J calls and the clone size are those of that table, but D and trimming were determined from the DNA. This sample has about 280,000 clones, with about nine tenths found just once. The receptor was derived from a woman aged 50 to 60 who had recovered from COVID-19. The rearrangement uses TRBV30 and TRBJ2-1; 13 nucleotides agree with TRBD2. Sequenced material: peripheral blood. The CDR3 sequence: CAWRQTRTSGGHEQFF. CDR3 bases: TGTGCCTGGAGACAAACGCGGACTAGCGGGGGTCATGAGCAGTTCTTC.